This passage covers 30 T cell receptor beta chains from one sample sequenced in a study of blood T cell repertoires in COVID-19. The data were produced by immunoSEQ multiplex PCR, yet TCRdb's version contains in-frame clones alone and is incomplete. The sample shows around 140,000 clones, around 89% of them seen only once. Sequencing used peripheral blood. The receptors derive from a man aged 45-65 years with active or convalescent COVID-19.

The chain carries TRBV2 and TRBJ2-7; 8 bases are shared with TRBD1. CDR3 size: 12 residues. V shed 4 bases, J shed 7 bases, and the junction held 3 bases outside the gene matches. Germline values: CDR1 SNHLY, CDR2 FYNNEI. Here the CDR3 DNA reads TGTGCCAGCAGTGGGACAGGGTGGGAGCAGTACTTC. Translating gives CASSGTGWEQYF.

The chain joins TRBV4-2 to TRBJ1-5, with D unresolved. Looked up from germline, CDR1 is LGHNA and CDR2 is YNFKEQ. This CDR3 spans 15 amino acids. Between the trimmed V and J ends, which lost 4 bases and 5 bases, there was a span of 15 bases. The CDR3, as DNA: TGTGCCAGCAGCCTAGAGTCCAGCGGAGATCAGCCCCAGCATTTT. Amino acid sequence: CASSLESSGDQPQHF.

The rearrangement uses TRBV3-1 (or the pseudogene TRBV3-2) and TRBJ1-5; the D gene is possibly TRBD1 (5 bases). The CDR3 covers 18 residues. Germline CDR1 LGHDT, CDR2 YNNKEL (reference sequence). V lost 1 base and J 3 bases, leaving 19 bases between the germline ends. The CDR3 region is CASSQGGGALLHNQPQHF. The CDR3 DNA follows: TGTGCCAGCAGCCAAGGGGGAGGGGCTCTCTTGCACAATCAGCCCCAGCATTTT.

The sample holds one count of this clone. The genes are TRBV6-5 and TRBJ1-4; tentatively, D is TRBD1 (5 bases). Looked up from germline, CDR1 is MNHEY and CDR2 is SVGAGI. V lost 1 base and J 10 bases, leaving 7 bases between the germline ends. The CDR3 runs 12 residues. CDR3 region: CASSYFGGKLFF. CDR3 nucleotides: TGTGCCAGCAGTTACTTCGGGGGAAAACTGTTTTTT.

This clone was detected a few times. The chain joins TRBV6-5 to TRBJ1-1; 8 positions agree with TRBD1. This CDR3 is built from 14 residues. Trimming at V came to 5 bases and at J to 1 base, leaving 3 bases not matched to a gene. Germline V CDR1 and CDR2: MNHEY, SVGAGI. The CDR3 nucleotides read TGTGCCAGCAGTCGACAGGGGAGGAACACTGAAGCTTTCTTT. Translating gives CASSRQGRNTEAFF.

This chain uses TRBV15 with TRBJ2-3; D might be TRBD2 (5 bases). Trimming shortened V by 0 bases and J by 6 bases, and 7 bases separated the two germline ends. Per germline, CDR1 LNHNV and CDR2 YYDKDF (reference sequence). The CDR3 runs to 13 residues. The CDR3 is CATSRDPGDTQYF. For the CDR3, the DNA is TGTGCCACCAGCAGAGACCCGGGGGATACGCAGTATTTT.

The chain carries TRBV15 and TRBJ2-3; tentatively, D is TRBD2 (6 bases). Germline assignment: CDR1 LNHNV and CDR2 YYDKDF (reference sequence). The V gene lost 4 bases and the J gene lost 0 bases, with 8 bases spanning the gap. The CDR3 spans 14 residues. CDR3 amino acids: CATSNGGSTDTQYF. Here the CDR3 DNA reads TGTGCCACCAGCAACGGAGGGAGCACAGATACGCAGTATTTT.

The count of this clone is one. The chain has TRBV7-6 and TRBJ1-3; D call uncertain. Germline V gene sequence: CDR1 SGHVS, CDR2 FNYEAQ. Trimming stripped 9 bases from V and 0 bases from J, with 9 bases between. The CDR3 extends over 13 amino acids. CDR3 nucleotide sequence: TGTGCCAGTATCGGGGACTCTGGAAACACCATATATTTT. Translation gives CASIGDSGNTIYF.

The chain uses TRBV27 and TRBJ2-3; D is undetermined. V was shortened by 5 bases and J by 5 bases, with 11 bases between the two germline ends. Germline V gene sequence: CDR1 MNHEY, CDR2 SMNVEV (reference sequence). This CDR3 region has 13 residues. The CDR3 bases are TGTGCCAGCAGTCCCCTCACGCGAGATACGCAGTATTTT. It yields the protein CASSPLTRDTQYF.

The chain combines TRBV30 with TRBJ1-2; the D is unclear. Trimming shortened V by 2 bases and J by 0 bases, and 16 bases separated the two germline ends. The CDR3 is made up of 16 amino acids. CDR1 GTSNPN and CDR2 SVGIG come from the germline V gene (reference sequence). The CDR3 spells CAWSRHPVTANYGYTF. Here the CDR3 DNA reads TGTGCCTGGAGTCGACATCCGGTTACAGCTAACTATGGCTACACCTTC. The variable domain in full, completed from reference TRBV30 and TRBJ1-2, reads SQTIHQWPATLVQPVGSPLSLECTVEGTSNPNLYWYRQAAGRGLQLLFYSVGIGQISSEVPQNLSASRPQDRQFILSSKKLLLSDSGFYLCAWSRHPVTANYGYTFGSGTRLTVV.

The chain joins TRBV5-4 to TRBJ2-1; 15 bases align to TRBD2. The ends lost 4 bases at V and 7 bases at J; junction bases unmatched: 6. The CDR3 is 16 amino acids. From germline, CDR1 is SGHNT and CDR2 YYREEE (reference sequence). For the CDR3, the DNA is TGTGCCAGCAGCGTACCCGGGACTAGCGGGAGGAATGAGCAGTTCTTC. Protein sequence: CASSVPGTSGRNEQFF.

This chain connects TRBV29-1 to TRBJ2-7, with 10 nucleotides matching TRBD1. Germline V gene lookup returns CDR1 SQVTM and CDR2 ANQGSEA. This CDR3 comprises 14 residues. With 3 bases clipped from V and 7 bases from J, the junction kept 9 bases outside the gene matches. Here the CDR3 DNA reads TGCAGCGTTGAGTTGGGACAGGGGATTGGGGAGCAGTACTTC. Protein: CSVELGQGIGEQYF.

The chain uses TRBV7-2 and TRBJ2-5; D perhaps matches TRBD2 (6 bases). Germline V gene data show CDR1 as SGHTA and CDR2 as FQGNSA. The germline V and J ends were trimmed by 5 bases and 5 bases, with 18 bases remaining between them. The CDR3 covers 15 residues. The CDR3 loop reads CASSPRGQGLETQYF. In DNA, the CDR3 is TGTGCCAGCAGCCCCCGCGGGCAGGGACTTGAGACCCAGTACTTC.

V and J are TRBV20-1 and TRBJ1-5, with 9 bases lining up with TRBD1. CDR1 and CDR2 (germline): DFQATT, SNEGSKA (reference sequence). This CDR3 region has 15 residues. With V trimmed by 3 bases and J by 4 bases, 7 bases remained unmatched. CDR3 sequence reads: CSASPGTGKNQPQHF. The CDR3 DNA is TGCAGTGCTAGTCCAGGGACAGGGAAAAATCAGCCCCAGCATTTT.

The chain employs TRBV6-2 or TRBV6-3 and TRBJ2-3; 7 nucleotides agree with TRBD2. This CDR3 region has 16 residues. The germline V gene encodes CDR1 MNHEY and CDR2 SVGEGT. J lost 5 bases, V lost 3 bases, and 11 bases had no gene match. CDR3 sequence: CASSYFGEGLVDTQYF. CDR3 DNA: TGTGCCAGCAGTTATTTCGGGGAGGGCCTGGTAGATACGCAGTATTTT.

This clone was observed a single time. The V call is TRBV28, the J call TRBJ1-1; D is unresolved. Germline CDR1 MDHEN, CDR2 SYDVKM. The CDR3 is 15 residues long. The V gene lost 5 bases and the J gene lost 1 base, with 14 bases spanning the gap. The CDR3 DNA is TGTGCCAGCAGTCCTGTGGAGAGTTGGAACACTGAAGCTTTCTTT. Translated, it gives CASSPVESWNTEAFF.

There are a few counts of this clone. The chain carries TRBV30 and TRBJ1-5; no reliable D call. Germline values: CDR1 GTSNPN, CDR2 SVGIG (reference sequence). V lost 1 base, J lost 4 bases, and 8 bases lay in between. This CDR3 has 13 residues. Here the CDR3 reads CAWSGTPNQPQHF. The CDR3 DNA reads TGTGCCTGGAGTGGGACTCCTAATCAGCCCCAGCATTTT.

DNA of the CDR3: TGTGCCAGCAGCTTTTTCCAGGTAAACACTGAAGCTTTCTTT. Amino acids: CASSFFQVNTEAFF. This chain joins TRBV7-2 and TRBJ1-1; D not resolved. Trimming stripped 3 bases from V and 2 bases from J, with 10 bases between. In germline, CDR1 is SGHTA, CDR2 FQGNSA. CDR3 length equals 14 residues.

CDR3 nucleotides: TGTGCCACCTGGGATTTCCGGGACAGATCCTACGAGCAGTACTTC. As protein: CATWDFRDRSYEQYF. The chain links TRBV24-1 to TRBJ2-7; 7 bases fit TRBD1. The J segment lost 1 base and the V segment lost 9 bases, leaving 11 bases of the junction unmatched. This CDR3 spans 15 amino acids. Germline CDR1 KGHDR, CDR2 SFDVKD.

The chain is built from TRBV10-1 and TRBJ2-1; D possibly corresponds to TRBD2 (6 bases). CDR1 and CDR2 (germline): WNHNN, SYGVQD (reference sequence). This CDR3 is 16 amino acids long. Trimming took 2 bases from V and 9 from J, leaving 20 bases between them. The CDR3 is CASSEGRTPRQAEQFF. CDR3 nucleotide sequence: TGCGCCAGCAGTGAGGGGAGGACCCCCCGCCAGGCTGAGCAGTTCTTC.

This clone showed up just once. The rearrangement uses TRBV6-5 and TRBJ2-7; 7 bases map to TRBD1. This CDR3 is built from 15 residues. Looked up from germline, CDR1 is MNHEY and CDR2 is SVGAGI. With 2 bases clipped from V and 5 bases from J, the junction kept 9 bases outside the gene matches. The CDR3 sequence is CASSYRAGGNNEQYF. Here the CDR3 DNA reads TGTGCCAGCAGTTACAGGGCAGGGGGAAATAACGAGCAGTACTTC.

The chain couples TRBV5-1 to TRBJ1-1; 9 bases line up with TRBD1. The CDR3 has 14 residues. J gave up 7 bases and V 4 bases, and 8 bases lay outside the gene matches. CDR1 and CDR2 (germline): SGHRS, YFSETQ. CDR3 sequence (DNA): TGCGCCAGCAGCACCGGACAGGGGTTGGGTGAAGCTTTCTTT. This codes for CASSTGQGLGEAFF.

The count of this clone is one. The chain has TRBV13 and TRBJ2-2; 10 bases agree with TRBD2. V lost 1 base to trimming and J lost 1 base; unmatched junction nucleotides: 6. The CDR3 sequence is 18 residues long. From germline, CDR1 is PRHDT and CDR2 FYEKMQ (reference sequence). The CDR3, as DNA: TGTGCCAGCAGCTTAGAAGGCCCTAGCGGGGGGAACACCGGGGAGCTGTTTTTT. Its translation: CASSLEGPSGGNTGELFF.

The chain couples TRBV7-8 to TRBJ2-5, with 11 bases aligning to TRBD2. Trimming cost V 3 bases and J 3 bases; bases outside gene matches: 12. The CDR3 is made up of 18 amino acids. The germline gives CDR1 SGHVS, CDR2 FQNEAQ. The CDR3 bases are TGTGCCAGCAGCTTTTACTTGGGTAGCGGGAGGGCTGAAGAGACCCAGTACTTC. This gives the protein CASSFYLGSGRAEETQYF.

This clone was observed a few times. The chain is built from TRBV6-5 and TRBJ2-7; the D is unclear. This CDR3 has 12 residues. V gave up 6 bases and J gave up 2 bases, with 8 bases separating them. CDR1 is MNHEY and CDR2 is SVGAGI in the germline V gene. In nucleotides, the CDR3 is TGTGCCAGCAGCGAGACAACCTACGAGCAGTACTTC. Residues: CASSETTYEQYF.

The CDR3 protein is CASSESGTSWTQYF. The DNA for the CDR3 is TGTGCCAGCAGTGAATCTGGGACTAGCTGGACCCAGTACTTC. This chain uses TRBV6-1 with TRBJ2-5; 9 positions agree with TRBD2. The CDR3 covers 14 residues. Germline V CDR1 and CDR2: MNHNS, SASEGT. J was trimmed by 7 bases and V by 2 bases; bases with no gene match: 5.

A single count supports this clone. The rearrangement joins TRBV28 to TRBJ2-4, with TRBD2 identical over 8 bases. Unmatched junction bases numbered 14, after V lost 7 bases and J lost 3 bases. In germline, CDR1 is MDHEN, CDR2 SYDVKM. CDR3 length: 17 residues. Here the CDR3 reads CASIGEGGRFNKNIQYF. The CDR3 DNA sequence: TGTGCCAGCATCGGTGAGGGCGGGAGGTTTAACAAAAACATTCAGTACTTC.

This chain joins TRBV28 and TRBJ1-1, with D uncertain. This CDR3 region has 15 residues. V lost 3 bases to trimming and J lost 0 bases, with 11 bases between them. In germline, CDR1 is MDHEN, CDR2 SYDVKM. The chain's CDR3 is CASSFLSYMNTEAFF. DNA of the CDR3: TGTGCCAGCAGTTTTCTTTCGTATATGAACACTGAAGCTTTCTTT.

The CDR3 loop reads CASSIDRGLYEQYF. CDR3 nucleotide sequence: TGTGCCAGCAGCATAGACAGGGGGCTTTACGAGCAGTACTTC. The V call is TRBV5-4, the J call TRBJ2-7; 10 bases are a match to TRBD1. The CDR3 is 14 amino acids. Per the germline V gene, CDR1 is SGHNT and CDR2 is YYREEE (reference sequence). The ends lost 4 bases at V and 4 bases at J; junction bases unmatched: 5.

V gene TRBV24-1 combines with J gene TRBJ2-2, with D unclear. The CDR3 sequence is 14 residues long. Germline values: CDR1 KGHDR, CDR2 SFDVKD. The V gene lost 5 bases and the J gene lost 1 base, with 7 bases spanning the gap. The CDR3 nucleotides are TGTGCCACCAGTGGGGCAGGGAACACCGGGGAGCTGTTTTTT. It is translated as CATSGAGNTGELFF.